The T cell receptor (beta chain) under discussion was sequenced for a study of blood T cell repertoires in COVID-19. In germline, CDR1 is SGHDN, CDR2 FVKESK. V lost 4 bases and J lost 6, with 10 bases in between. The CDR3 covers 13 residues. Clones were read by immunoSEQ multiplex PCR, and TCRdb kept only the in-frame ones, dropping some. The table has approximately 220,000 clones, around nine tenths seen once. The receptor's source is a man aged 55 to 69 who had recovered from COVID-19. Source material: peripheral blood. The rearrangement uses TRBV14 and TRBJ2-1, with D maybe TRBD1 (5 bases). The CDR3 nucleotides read TGTGCCAGCAGCCTTATCAGGGTCAATGAGCAGTTCTTC. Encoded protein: CASSLIRVNEQFF.